The present T cell receptor beta chain was sequenced within a study of blood T cell repertoires in COVID-19. Looking at the study overall: Italy, Spain and the United States were the sources of the convalescent and acute COVID-19 samples. T cells, B-cell-depleted T cells, or PBMCs provided the cDNA or gDNA that served as material.

There are a few counts of this clone. The CDR3 extends over 16 amino acids. Germline V gives CDR1 SGDLS, CDR2 YYNGEE. The trim removed 4 bases at V and 2 bases at J, leaving 9 bases unmatched. Authors' methods: Estimation of nucleated cell counts was performed using reference gene primer amplification. The assay was immunoSEQ multiplex PCR, and TCRdb's table has in-frame clones only and misses some. The V and J calls and the clone size are those of that table, but D and trimming were determined from the DNA. The repertoire has more than 100,000 clones, around 87% of them found once; the top ten carry approximately 3.3%.

The genes are TRBV9 and TRBJ1-3; 7 bases match TRBD1. Sequencing was done on a sample of peripheral blood. The receptor was isolated from a woman aged 60-70 years with acute or convalescent COVID-19. This CDR3 reads CASSLSEGAPGNTIYF. The DNA for the CDR3 is TGTGCCAGCAGCCTAAGTGAGGGGGCCCCTGGAAACACCATATATTTT.